The present TCR beta chain was sequenced within a study of blood T cell repertoires in COVID-19. Assay: immunoSEQ multiplex PCR; the TCRdb copy retains only in-frame clones and omits some. The data contain approximately 250,000 clones, 75% to 90% of them singletons. In germline, CDR1 is SGHRS, CDR2 YFSETQ. The CDR3 runs to 14 residues. V was pared by 0 bases and J by 4 bases, with 3 bases of the junction left unmatched. The clonotype was recovered from a woman between 35 and 50 years old who had been exposed to COVID-19. The J gene is TRBJ1-1, the V gene TRBV5-1; 7 positions agree with TRBD1. The sequencing sample was made of PBMCs or T cells enriched from blood (not recorded which). CDR3 sequence reads: CASSLEAGGTEAFF. CDR3 nucleotides: TGCGCCAGCAGCTTGGAGGCAGGGGGCACTGAAGCTTTCTTT.